The 14 T cell receptor beta chains presented below share a single source sample, sequenced in a study of vaccination effects on CD4 cells after COVID-19. Measured with immunoSEQ multiplex PCR; TCRdb has only the in-frame clones, and not every one. The table has around 35,000 clones, 65% to 70% seen once. At the end of approximately 10 days of culture, CD4+ T cells were isolated. Which antigens these TCRs recognize remains unknown. The source material was CD4+ T cells from PBMCs cultured without peptide, sampled before COVID-19 vaccination. The receptors were sampled from a human donor who received a COVID-19 vaccine.

V gene TRBV4-2 combines with J gene TRBJ1-1; perhaps TRBD1 as D (5 bases). The CDR3 runs 16 residues. The V and J ends lost 4 bases and 3 bases respectively, with 18 bases between them. The V gene's germline CDR1 is LGHNA and CDR2 YNFKEQ. CDR3 coding DNA: TGTGCCAGCAGCCCCCGAGTGGGACTAAAGGACACTGAAGCTTTCTTT. As protein: CASSPRVGLKDTEAFF.

This clone showed up just a few times. V usage is TRBV10-2 and J usage is TRBJ2-6, with 10 positions matching TRBD1. Germline-derived CDR1 and CDR2 are WSHSY and SAAADI. CDR3 length: 19 residues. The V and J ends lost 0 bases and 3 bases, in that order; junction bases with no gene match: 8. The CDR3 nucleotides read TGCGCCAGCAGTGAGTCTCGACAGGGGGCAAGTCTTGGGGCCAACGTCCTGACTTTC. This sequence encodes CASSESRQGASLGANVLTF.

The chain has TRBV24-1 and TRBJ2-3, with D maybe TRBD1 (6 bases). V was clipped by 5 bases and J by 6 bases, with 14 bases between them. Per germline, CDR1 KGHDR and CDR2 SFDVKD. The length of the CDR3 is 14 residues. CDR3 bases: TGTGCCACCAGTGGCCGTGGACAGCCCGATACGCAGTATTTT. The encoded protein is CATSGRGQPDTQYF.

CDR3 sequence reads: CASSFLDTGSAGYTF. The CDR3 DNA reads TGTGCCAGCAGTTTCCTAGATACAGGGTCGGCTGGCTACACCTTC. V usage is TRBV27 and J usage is TRBJ1-2, with a possible D match to TRBD1 (6 bases). Per germline, CDR1 MNHEY and CDR2 SMNVEV (reference sequence). Trimming left V 3 bases short and J 7 bases short, with 18 bases between. This CDR3 region has 15 residues.

This clone has just a few counts. The chain combines TRBV6-1 with TRBJ1-5; D is undetermined. The V end was cut by 3 bases, the J end by 3 bases, with 24 bases between. This CDR3 region has 19 residues. Germline CDR1 is MNHNS and CDR2 is SASEGT. The CDR3 reads CASSDQAQEWSGINQPQHF. CDR3 nucleotides: TGTGCCAGCAGTGATCAGGCCCAGGAATGGAGCGGGATCAATCAGCCCCAGCATTTT.

The chain has TRBV18 and TRBJ1-2; TRBD1 matches at 7 bases. From germline, CDR1 is KGHSH and CDR2 LQKENI. The J segment lost 4 bases and the V segment lost 3 bases, leaving 5 bases of the junction unmatched. The CDR3 is made up of 14 amino acids. The CDR3 region is CASSPDRTGYGYTF. In nucleotides, the CDR3 is TGTGCCAGCTCACCGGACAGGACGGGCTATGGCTACACCTTC.

V gene TRBV7-8 combines with J gene TRBJ1-2; 7 bases are shared with TRBD1. V gave up 5 bases and J gave up 2 bases; unmatched junction bases: 5. Germline CDR1 is SGHVS and CDR2 is FQNEAQ. This CDR3 comprises 14 residues. The CDR3 here is CASSPDRPNYGYTF. CDR3 sequence (DNA): TGTGCCAGCAGCCCGGACAGGCCGAACTATGGCTACACCTTC.

This clone was seen more than once but under ten times. The chain is built from TRBV27 and TRBJ1-1; TRBD1 agrees at 7 bases. In germline, CDR1 is MNHEY, CDR2 SMNVEV (reference sequence). CDR3 length: 14 residues. The trim removed 5 bases at V and 3 bases at J, leaving 6 bases unmatched. The CDR3 bases are TGTGCCAGCAGTGCGGACAGGAGGTACACTGAAGCTTTCTTT. As protein: CASSADRRYTEAFF.

V and J are TRBV18 and TRBJ1-1, with D unclear. Trimming stripped 2 bases from V and 8 bases from J, with 12 bases between. CDR1 and CDR2 (germline): KGHSH, LQKENI. The CDR3 is 13 residues long. CDR3 region: CASSPEFVTEAFF. CDR3 coding DNA: TGTGCCAGCTCACCAGAGTTTGTAACAGAAGCTTTCTTT.

The chain is built from TRBV5-1 and TRBJ1-1, with D possibly matching TRBD1 (5 bases). V dropped 4 bases and J dropped 2 bases, with 18 bases sitting between them. The CDR3 runs to 16 residues. CDR1 is SGHRS, CDR2 YFSETQ, per germline. The CDR3 bases are TGCGCCAGCAGCCCCTCGGGGCCCCGAGGAAACACTGAAGCTTTCTTT. This encodes CASSPSGPRGNTEAFF.

The chain uses TRBV21-1 and TRBJ2-5; the D call TRBD1 from the table was never checked on the DNA. TRBV21-1 is a listed pseudogene. The CDR3 length is 15 residues. DNA for the CDR3: TGTGCCAGCAGAATCCCGGACAGGGCGAAAGAGACCCAGTACTTC. Protein: CASRIPDRAKETQYF.

This chain joins TRBV5-1 and TRBJ1-6; D remains ambiguous. Germline V gene sequence: CDR1 SGHRS, CDR2 YFSETQ. This CDR3 region has 14 residues. V lost 4 bases and J 7 bases, leaving 12 bases between the germline ends. The CDR3 spells CASSPQYSNSPLHF. In nucleotides, the CDR3 is TGCGCCAGCAGCCCGCAATACTCCAATTCACCCCTCCACTTT.

The V call is TRBV19, the J call TRBJ1-5; 10 positions agree with TRBD1. V was clipped by 10 bases and J by 7 bases; unmatched bases: 7. The germline V gene encodes CDR1 LNHDA and CDR2 SQIVND (reference sequence). There are 13 residues in the CDR3. CDR3 nucleotides: TGTGCCACCTGGGGGACAGGGGTCCAGCCCCAGCATTTT. This codes for CATWGTGVQPQHF.

The V and J genes are TRBV2 and TRBJ1-1; 9 bases line up with TRBD1. V lost 6 bases and J lost 4; bases outside the gene matches: 9. The V gene's germline CDR1 is SNHLY and CDR2 FYNNEI. The CDR3 is made up of 15 amino acids. CDR3 in amino acids: CASRPLQGAGTEAFF. CDR3 DNA sequence: TGTGCCAGCAGACCCTTACAGGGGGCCGGCACTGAAGCTTTCTTT.